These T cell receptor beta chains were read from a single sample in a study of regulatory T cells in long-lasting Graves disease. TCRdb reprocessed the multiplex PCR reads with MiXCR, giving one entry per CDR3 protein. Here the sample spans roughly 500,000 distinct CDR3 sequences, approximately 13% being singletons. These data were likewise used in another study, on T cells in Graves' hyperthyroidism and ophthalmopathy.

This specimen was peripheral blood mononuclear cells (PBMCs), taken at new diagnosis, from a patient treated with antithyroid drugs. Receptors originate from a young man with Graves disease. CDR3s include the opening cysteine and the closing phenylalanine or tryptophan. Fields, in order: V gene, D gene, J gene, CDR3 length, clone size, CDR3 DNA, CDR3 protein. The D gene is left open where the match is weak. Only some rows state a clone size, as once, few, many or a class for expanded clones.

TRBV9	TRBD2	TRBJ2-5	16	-	TGTGCCAGCAGCATATTACGACTAGCGGGAGGAGAGACCCAGTACTTC	CASSILRLAGGETQYF
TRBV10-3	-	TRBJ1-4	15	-	TGTACCATCAGTGGAGGGACACTCGGAAATGAAAAACTGTTTTTT	CTISGGTLGNEKLFF
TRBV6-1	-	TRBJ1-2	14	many	TGTGCCAGCAGTAACGGCTGGACACAATTTGGCTACACCTTC	CASSNGWTQFGYTF
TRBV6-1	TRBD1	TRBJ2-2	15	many	TGTGCCAGCAGTAGACAGGGGGCATTCGCCGGGGAGCTGTTTTTT	CASSRQGAFAGELFF
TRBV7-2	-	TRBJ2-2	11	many	TGTGCCAGCAGCTCCGCGATGGAGCTGTTTTTT	CASSSAMELFF
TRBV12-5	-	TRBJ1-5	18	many	TGTGCTAGTGGTTTGGTAGGTTTCGTCAACCCTAGCAATCAGCCCCAGCATTTT	CASGLVGFVNPSNQPQHF
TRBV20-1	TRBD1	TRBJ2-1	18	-	TGCGGTGCTAGAGACTGGGGGACAGCAACCGGATTTTACAATGAGCAGTTCTTC	CGARDWGTATGFYNEQFF
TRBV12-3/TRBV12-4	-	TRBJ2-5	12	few	TGTGCCAGCAGCACCCACCAAGAGACCCAGTACTTC	CASSTHQETQYF
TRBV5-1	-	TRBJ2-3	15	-	TGCGCCAGCAGCTTGAATCCAGCTGACACAGATACGCAGTATTTT	CASSLNPADTDTQYF
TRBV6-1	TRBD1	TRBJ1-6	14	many	TGTGCCAGCAGTGGGACAGGGGGAATTTCACCCCTCCACTTT	CASSGTGGISPLHF
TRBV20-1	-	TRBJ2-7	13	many	TGCAGTGCTTACCCCCCGGGGGCCTACGAGCAGTACTTC	CSAYPPGAYEQYF
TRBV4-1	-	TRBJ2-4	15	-	TGCGCCAGCAGTCTGGGGGGGGGCTCTCAAAACATTCAGTACTTC	CASSLGGGSQNIQYF
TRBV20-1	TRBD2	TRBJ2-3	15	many	TGCAGTGCTGGGGGGGTTGGGGGAGCTCGTGATACGCAGTATTTT	CSAGGVGGARDTQYF
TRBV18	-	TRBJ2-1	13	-	TGTGCCAGCTCACCACCGTCTGGGAGTGAGCAGTTCTTC	CASSPPSGSEQFF
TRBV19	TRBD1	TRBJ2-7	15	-	TGTGCCAGCTCTGACCCCGGGACAGGGGACTACGAGCAGTACTTC	CASSDPGTGDYEQYF
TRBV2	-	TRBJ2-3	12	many	TGTGCCAGCAACGACTACGCAGATACGCAGTATTTT	CASNDYADTQYF
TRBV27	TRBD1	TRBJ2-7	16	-	TGTGCCAGCAGGACACCGGGACAGGGGTCTTCCTACGAGCAGTACTTC	CASRTPGQGSSYEQYF
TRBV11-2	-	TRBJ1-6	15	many	TGTGCCAGCAGCCTCCCATCACCAGGAGTATCACCCCTCCACTTT	CASSLPSPGVSPLHF